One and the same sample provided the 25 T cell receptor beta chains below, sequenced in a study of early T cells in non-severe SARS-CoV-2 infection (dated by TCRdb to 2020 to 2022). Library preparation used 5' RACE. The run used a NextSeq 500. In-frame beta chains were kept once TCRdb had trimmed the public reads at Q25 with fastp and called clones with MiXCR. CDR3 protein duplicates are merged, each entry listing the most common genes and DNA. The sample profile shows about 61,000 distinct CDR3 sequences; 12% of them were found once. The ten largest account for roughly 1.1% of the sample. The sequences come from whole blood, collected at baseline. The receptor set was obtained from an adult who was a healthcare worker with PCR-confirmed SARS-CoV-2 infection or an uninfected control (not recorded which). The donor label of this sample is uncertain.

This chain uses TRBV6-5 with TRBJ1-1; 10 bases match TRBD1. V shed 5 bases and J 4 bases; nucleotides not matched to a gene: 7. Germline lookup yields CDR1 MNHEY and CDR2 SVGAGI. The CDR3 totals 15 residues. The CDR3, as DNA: TGTGCCAGCAGTCGAACCGGGACAGGGGCCACTGAAGCTTTCTTT. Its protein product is CASSRTGTGATEAFF.

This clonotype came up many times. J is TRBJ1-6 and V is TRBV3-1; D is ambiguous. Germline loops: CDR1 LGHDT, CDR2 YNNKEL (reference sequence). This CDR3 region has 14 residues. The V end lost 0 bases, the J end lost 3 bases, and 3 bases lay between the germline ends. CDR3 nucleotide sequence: TGTGCCAGCAGCCAAGACTACTATAATTCACCCCTCCACTTT. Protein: CASSQDYYNSPLHF.

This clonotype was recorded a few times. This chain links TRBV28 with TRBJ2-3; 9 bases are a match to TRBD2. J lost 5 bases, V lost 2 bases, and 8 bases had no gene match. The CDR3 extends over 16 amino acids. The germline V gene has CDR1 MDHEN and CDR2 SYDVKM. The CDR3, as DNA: TGTGCCAGCAGTTTAGATGGGACTAGCAAAGGAGATACGCAGTATTTT. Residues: CASSLDGTSKGDTQYF.

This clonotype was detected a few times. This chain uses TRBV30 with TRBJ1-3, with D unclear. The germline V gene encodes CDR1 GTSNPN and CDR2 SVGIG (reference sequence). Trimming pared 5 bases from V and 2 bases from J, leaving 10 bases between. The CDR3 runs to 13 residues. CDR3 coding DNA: TGTGCCTGGGCCGTTGGACCTGGAAACACCATATATTTT. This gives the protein CAWAVGPGNTIYF.

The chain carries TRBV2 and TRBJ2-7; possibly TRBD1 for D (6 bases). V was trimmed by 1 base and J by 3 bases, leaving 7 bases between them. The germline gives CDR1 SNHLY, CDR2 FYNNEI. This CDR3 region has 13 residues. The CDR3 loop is CASSEGTVYEQYV. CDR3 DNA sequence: TGTGCCAGCAGTGAAGGGACAGTCTACGAGCAGTACGTC.

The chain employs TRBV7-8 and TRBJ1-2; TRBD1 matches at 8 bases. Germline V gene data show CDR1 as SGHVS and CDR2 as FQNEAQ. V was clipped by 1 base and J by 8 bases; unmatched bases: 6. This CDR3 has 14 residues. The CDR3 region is CASSLGTGRNGYTF. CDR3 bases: TGTGCCAGCAGCTTAGGGACAGGGCGTAACGGCTACACCTTC.

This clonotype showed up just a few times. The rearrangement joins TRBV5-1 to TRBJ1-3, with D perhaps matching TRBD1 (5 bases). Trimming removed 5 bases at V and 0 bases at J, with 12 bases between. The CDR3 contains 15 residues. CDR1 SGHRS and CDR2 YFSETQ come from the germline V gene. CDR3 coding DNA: TGCGCCAGCAGGACGGACACGACCTCTGGAAACACCATATATTTT. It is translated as CASRTDTTSGNTIYF.

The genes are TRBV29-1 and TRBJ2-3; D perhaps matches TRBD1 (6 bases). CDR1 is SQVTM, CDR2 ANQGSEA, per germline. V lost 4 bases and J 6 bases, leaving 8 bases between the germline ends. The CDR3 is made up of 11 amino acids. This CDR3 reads CSVGQADTQYF. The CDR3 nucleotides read TGCAGCGTTGGACAGGCCGATACGCAGTATTTT.

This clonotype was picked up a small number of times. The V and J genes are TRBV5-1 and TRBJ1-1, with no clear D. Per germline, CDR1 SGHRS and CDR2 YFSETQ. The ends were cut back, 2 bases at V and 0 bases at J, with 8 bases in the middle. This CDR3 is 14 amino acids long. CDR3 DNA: TGCGCCAGCAGCTTTTATTTTCTGAACACTGAAGCTTTCTTT. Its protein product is CASSFYFLNTEAFF.

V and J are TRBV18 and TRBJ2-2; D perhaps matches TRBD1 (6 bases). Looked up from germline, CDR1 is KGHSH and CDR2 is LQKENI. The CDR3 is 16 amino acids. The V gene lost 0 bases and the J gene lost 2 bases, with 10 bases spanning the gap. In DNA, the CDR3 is TGTGCCAGCTCACCACCGGGACACCACAACACCGGGGAGCTGTTTTTT. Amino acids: CASSPPGHHNTGELFF.

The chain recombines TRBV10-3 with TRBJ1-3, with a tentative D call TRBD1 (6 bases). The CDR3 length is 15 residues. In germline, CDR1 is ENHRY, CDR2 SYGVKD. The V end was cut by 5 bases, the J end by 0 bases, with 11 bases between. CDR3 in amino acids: CAISKDRGSGNTIYF. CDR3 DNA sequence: TGTGCCATCAGTAAGGACAGAGGCTCTGGAAACACCATATATTTT.

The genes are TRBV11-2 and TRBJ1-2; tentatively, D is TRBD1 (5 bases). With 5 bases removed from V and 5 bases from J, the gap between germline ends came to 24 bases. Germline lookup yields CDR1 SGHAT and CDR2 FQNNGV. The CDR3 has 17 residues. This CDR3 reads CASSLAGQVPDRYGYTF. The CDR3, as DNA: TGTGCCAGCAGCCTCGCGGGGCAGGTACCGGATAGGTATGGCTACACCTTC.

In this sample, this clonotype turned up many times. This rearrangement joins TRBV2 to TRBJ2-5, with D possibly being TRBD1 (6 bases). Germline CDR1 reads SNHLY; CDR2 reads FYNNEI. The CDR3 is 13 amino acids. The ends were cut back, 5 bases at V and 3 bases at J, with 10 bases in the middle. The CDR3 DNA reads TGTGCCAGCAGTTCCACAGGGAAAGAGACCCAGTACTTC. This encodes CASSSTGKETQYF.

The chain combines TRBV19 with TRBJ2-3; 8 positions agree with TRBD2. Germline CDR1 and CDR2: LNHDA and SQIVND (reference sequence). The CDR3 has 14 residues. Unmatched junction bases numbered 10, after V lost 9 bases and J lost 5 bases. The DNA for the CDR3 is TGTGCCAGCCAAACGGGGGGGGCCAAAGATACGCAGTATTTT. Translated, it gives CASQTGGAKDTQYF. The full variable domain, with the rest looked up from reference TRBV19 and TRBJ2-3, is DGGITQSPKYLFRKEGQNVTLSCEQNLNHDAMYWYRQDPGQGLRLIYYSQIVNDFQKGDIAEGYSVSREKKESFPLTVTSAQKNPTAFYLCASQTGGAKDTQYFGPGTRLTVL.

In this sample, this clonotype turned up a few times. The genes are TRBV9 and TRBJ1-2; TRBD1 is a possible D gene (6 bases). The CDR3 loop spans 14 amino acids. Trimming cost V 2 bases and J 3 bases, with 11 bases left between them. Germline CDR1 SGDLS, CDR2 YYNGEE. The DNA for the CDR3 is TGTGCCAGCAGCGTCGACAGGACTTACTATGGCTACACCTTC. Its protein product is CASSVDRTYYGYTF.

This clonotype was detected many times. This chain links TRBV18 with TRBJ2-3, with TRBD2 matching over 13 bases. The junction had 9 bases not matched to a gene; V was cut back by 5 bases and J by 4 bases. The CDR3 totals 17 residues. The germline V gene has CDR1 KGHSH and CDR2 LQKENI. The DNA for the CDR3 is TGTGCCAGCTCAGCGGGACTAGCGGGGAGGCTCGCAGATACGCAGTATTTT. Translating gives CASSAGLAGRLADTQYF.

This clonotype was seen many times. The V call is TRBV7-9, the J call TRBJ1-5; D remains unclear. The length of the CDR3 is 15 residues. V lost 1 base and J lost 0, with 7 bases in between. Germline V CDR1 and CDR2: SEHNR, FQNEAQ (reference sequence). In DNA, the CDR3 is TGTGCCAGCAGCTTAGGAGGGTATAGCAATCAGCCCCAGCATTTT. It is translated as CASSLGGYSNQPQHF.

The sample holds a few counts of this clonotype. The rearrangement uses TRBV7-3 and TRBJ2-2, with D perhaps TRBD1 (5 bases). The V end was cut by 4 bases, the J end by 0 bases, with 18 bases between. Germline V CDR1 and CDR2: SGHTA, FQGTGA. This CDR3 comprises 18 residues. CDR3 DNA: TGTGCCAGCAGCTCACGGACAAGTACCGGCGCGAACACCGGGGAGCTGTTTTTT. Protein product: CASSSRTSTGANTGELFF.

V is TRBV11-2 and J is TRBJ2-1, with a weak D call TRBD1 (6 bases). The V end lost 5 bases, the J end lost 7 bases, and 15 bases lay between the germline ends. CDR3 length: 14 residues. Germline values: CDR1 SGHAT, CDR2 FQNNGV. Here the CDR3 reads CASSRATGLNEQFF. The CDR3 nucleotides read TGTGCCAGCAGCCGGGCCACAGGGCTAAATGAGCAGTTCTTC.

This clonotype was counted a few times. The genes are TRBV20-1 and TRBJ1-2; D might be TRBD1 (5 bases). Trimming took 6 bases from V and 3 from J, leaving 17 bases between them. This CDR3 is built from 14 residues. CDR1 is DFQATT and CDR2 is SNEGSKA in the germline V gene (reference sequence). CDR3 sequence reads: CSAPARVTDYGYTF. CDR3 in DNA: TGCAGTGCCCCAGCTCGAGTGACAGACTATGGCTACACCTTC.

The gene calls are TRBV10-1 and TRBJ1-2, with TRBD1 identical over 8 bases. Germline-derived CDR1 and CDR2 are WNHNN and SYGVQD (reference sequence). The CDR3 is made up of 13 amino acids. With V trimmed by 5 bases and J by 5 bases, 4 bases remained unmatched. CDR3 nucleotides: TGCGCCAGCAGTATGGACAGGGATTATGGCTACACCTTC. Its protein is CASSMDRDYGYTF.

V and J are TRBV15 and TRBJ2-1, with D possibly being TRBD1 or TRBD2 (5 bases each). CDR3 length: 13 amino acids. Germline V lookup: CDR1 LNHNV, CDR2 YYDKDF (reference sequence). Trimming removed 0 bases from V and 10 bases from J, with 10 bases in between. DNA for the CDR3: TGTGCCACCAGCAGAGAATTAGGGGAGGAGCAGTTCTTC. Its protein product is CATSRELGEEQFF.

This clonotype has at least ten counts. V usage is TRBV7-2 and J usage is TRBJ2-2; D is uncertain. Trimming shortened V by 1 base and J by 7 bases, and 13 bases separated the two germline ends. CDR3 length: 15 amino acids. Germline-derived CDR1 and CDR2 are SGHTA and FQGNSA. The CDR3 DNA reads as TGTGCCAGCAGCTTAGAAGCCAGTCGGGTCGGGGAGCTGTTTTTT. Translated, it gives CASSLEASRVGELFF.

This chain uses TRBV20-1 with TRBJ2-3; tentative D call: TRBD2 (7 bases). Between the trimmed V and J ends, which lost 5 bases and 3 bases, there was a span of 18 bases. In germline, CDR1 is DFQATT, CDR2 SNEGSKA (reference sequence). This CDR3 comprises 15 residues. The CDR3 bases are TGCAGTGCTCATAAGTGGCGGGGGCGGACAGATACGCAGTATTTT. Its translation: CSAHKWRGRTDTQYF.

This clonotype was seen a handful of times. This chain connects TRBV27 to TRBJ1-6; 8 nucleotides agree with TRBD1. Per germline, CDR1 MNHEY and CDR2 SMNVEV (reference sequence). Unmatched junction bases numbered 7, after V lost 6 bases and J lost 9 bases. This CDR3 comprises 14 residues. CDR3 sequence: CASRKDRAGSPLHF. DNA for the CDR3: TGTGCCAGCAGAAAGGACAGGGCCGGTTCACCCCTCCACTTT.